This TCR beta chain appears in the sequencing data of a study of T cell responses to AZD1222 COVID-19 vaccine. Germline V lookup: CDR1 SEHNR, CDR2 FQNEAQ (reference sequence). Trimming left V 5 bases short and J 7 bases short, with 8 bases between. The CDR3 extends over 12 amino acids. Profiled with immunoSEQ multiplex PCR; TCRdb holds only in-frame clones, not every one. The repertoire holds roughly 120,000 clones, with roughly 84% as singletons. The chain recombines TRBV7-9 with TRBJ2-2; no firm D call. This sample comprised peripheral blood, obtained on day 0 of AZD1222 vaccination. This clonotype was sampled from an adult in good health. CDR3 residues: CASSHLSGELFF. The CDR3 bases are TGTGCCAGCAGCCACCTGAGCGGGGAGCTGTTTTTT.